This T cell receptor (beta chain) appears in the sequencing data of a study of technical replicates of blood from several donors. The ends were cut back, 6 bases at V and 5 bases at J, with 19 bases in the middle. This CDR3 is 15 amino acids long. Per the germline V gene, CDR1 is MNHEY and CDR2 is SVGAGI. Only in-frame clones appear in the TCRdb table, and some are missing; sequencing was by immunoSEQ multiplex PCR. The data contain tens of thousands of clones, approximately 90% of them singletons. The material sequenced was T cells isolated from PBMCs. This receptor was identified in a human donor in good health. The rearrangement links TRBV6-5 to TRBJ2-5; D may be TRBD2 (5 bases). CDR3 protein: CASSTPLLAEETQYF. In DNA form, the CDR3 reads TGTGCCAGCAGCACCCCTTTGCTAGCCGAGGAGACCCAGTACTTC.